A single sample is the source of the 8 T cell receptor beta chains below, sequenced in a study of radiotherapy plus CTLA-4 blockade in lung cancer. Clones were sequenced by immunoSEQ multiplex PCR, and TCRdb holds only the in-frame ones, with some missing. The sample includes some 96,000 clones, 85% to 90% of them seen just once. The material was peripheral blood, obtained from a patient treated with radiotherapy plus ipilimumab. These receptors came from a human donor with non-small cell lung cancer that progressed on radiotherapy plus ipilimumab.

Note on this clone: The junction and the germline gene differ at one end; a read error may be behind it. The rearrangement uses TRBV2 and TRBJ2-3, with TRBD1 as a possible D gene (5 bases). The germline V gene encodes CDR1 SNHLY and CDR2 FYNNEI. The CDR3 covers 13 residues. CDR3 region: CASSRQFTNTQYF. The CDR3 DNA reads TGTGCCAGCAGTAGACAGTTCACAAATACGCAGTATTTT.

The V and J genes are TRBV28 and TRBJ2-7; the match to TRBD2 covers 8 bases. The trim removed 2 bases at V and 3 bases at J, leaving 3 bases unmatched. The CDR3 totals 14 residues. Per germline, CDR1 MDHEN and CDR2 SYDVKM. CDR3: CASSLTSGDYEQYF. For the CDR3, the DNA is TGTGCCAGCAGTTTAACTAGCGGAGACTACGAGCAGTACTTC.

The V and J genes are TRBV2 and TRBJ2-1; the D gene is possibly TRBD1 (6 bases). The CDR3 extends over 12 amino acids. Germline V gene lookup returns CDR1 SNHLY and CDR2 FYNNEI. V gave up 1 base and J gave up 9 bases, with 7 bases separating them. CDR3 nucleotides: TGTGCCAGCAGTGAAGGAGGGGGTGAGCAGTTCTTC. Translating it yields CASSEGGGEQFF.

The V call is TRBV6-6, the J call TRBJ2-5; the D is unclear. This CDR3 spans 13 amino acids. Trimming left V 5 bases short and J 0 bases short, with 7 bases between. CDR1 MNHNY and CDR2 SVGAGI come from the germline V gene (reference sequence). In DNA form, the CDR3 reads TGTGCCAGCAGTATGACCGACCAAGAGACCCAGTACTTC. The encoded protein is CASSMTDQETQYF.

This chain connects TRBV19 to TRBJ1-5; D is undetermined. Deletions cut 6 bases from V and 2 bases from J, with 14 bases between. Germline lookup yields CDR1 LNHDA and CDR2 SQIVND (reference sequence). The CDR3 length is 15 residues. The CDR3 nucleotides are TGTGCCAGTAGATTCGTGGAGGGTCGCAATCAGCCCCAGCATTTT. This sequence encodes CASRFVEGRNQPQHF.

The chain combines TRBV27 with TRBJ2-5; TRBD2 agrees at 8 bases. CDR1 MNHEY and CDR2 SMNVEV come from the germline V gene (reference sequence). This CDR3 comprises 14 residues. After removal of 7 bases from V and 8 bases from J, the junction contained 12 bases not matched to a gene. For the CDR3, the DNA is TGTGCCAGCACACCGGGGCGGGGGGAAGGAACCCAGTACTTC. Encoded protein: CASTPGRGEGTQYF.

CDR3: CASSPPPPTFGYTF. The CDR3 nucleotides read TGTGCCAGCAGCCCTCCTCCGCCGACATTTGGCTACACCTTC. This chain uses TRBV7-9 with TRBJ1-2, with D unclear. CDR3 length equals 14 residues. CDR1 is SEHNR, CDR2 FQNEAQ, per germline (reference sequence). Trimming took off 5 bases at V and 7 bases at J, with 17 bases between the two ends. The whole variable domain, remainder taken from reference TRBV7-9 and TRBJ1-2, is DTGVSQNPRHKITKRGQNVTFRCDPISEHNRLYWYRQTLGQGPEFLTYFQNEAQLEKSRLLSDRFSAERPKGSFSTLEIQRTEQGDSAMYLCASSPPPPTFGYTFGSGTRLTVV.

The chain uses TRBV9 and TRBJ2-1; weak D call: TRBD2 (6 bases). CDR1 is SGDLS, CDR2 YYNGEE, per germline. The V and J ends lost 4 bases and 8 bases respectively, with 16 bases between them. The CDR3 spans 14 residues. The CDR3, as DNA: TGTGCCAGCAGCAGGGCCGAGAGGGAGGATGAGCAGTTCTTC. Translating it yields CASSRAEREDEQFF.